One T cell receptor beta chain is described in this entry. The antigen it binds to is not known. The record has no base qualities; no much larger clone is one base away. The sample comes from a study of control samples from healthy donors and cancer patients (dated by TCRdb to the early 2020s). Libraries were built with the immunoSEQ multiplex PCR assay. In its TCRdb copy, this immuneACCESS table keeps in-frame sequences only and misses some clones. Where compared with another copy, unresolved V genes explain less than half of these, and the others have no known cause. The sample table contains 35,000 to 55,000 clones; only one count was recorded for approximately 87% of them. 10% of the sample is in the top ten clones. The CDR3 contains 18 residues, cysteine and phenylalanine counted. Just CDR3 DNA is preserved here, 54 bases in frame from base 1. V gives up 0 bases and J gives up 0 bases, and the segment between their germline ends measures 17 bases. CDR1 SGHVS and CDR2 FNYEAQ were looked up in the germline V gene.

The sample taken for sequencing was PBMCs. Recombination linked TRBV7-6 to TRBJ1-1; TRBD1 is a possible D gene, resting on 6 matching bases. The clonotype was recovered from an older woman with lung cancer. The sequenced DNA is TGTGCCAGCAGCTTAGCGCTATCGGGGGCTCGAGTGAACACTGAAGCTTTCTTT. This codes for CASSLALSGARVNTEAFF.